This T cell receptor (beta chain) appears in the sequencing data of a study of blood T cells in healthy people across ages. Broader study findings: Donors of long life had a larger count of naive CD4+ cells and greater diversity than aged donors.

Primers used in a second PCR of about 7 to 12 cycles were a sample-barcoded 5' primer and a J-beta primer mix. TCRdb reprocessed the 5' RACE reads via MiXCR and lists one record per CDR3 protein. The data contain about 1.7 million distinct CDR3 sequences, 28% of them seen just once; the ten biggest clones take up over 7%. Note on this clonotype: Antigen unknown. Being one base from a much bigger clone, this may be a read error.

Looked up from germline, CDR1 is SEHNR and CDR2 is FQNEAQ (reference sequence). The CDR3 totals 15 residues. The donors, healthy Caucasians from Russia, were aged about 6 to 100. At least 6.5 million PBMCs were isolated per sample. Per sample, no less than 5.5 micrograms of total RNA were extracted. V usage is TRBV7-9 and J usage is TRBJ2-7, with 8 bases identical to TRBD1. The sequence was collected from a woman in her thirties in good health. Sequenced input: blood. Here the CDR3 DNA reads TGTGCCAGCAGCCAGGGACAGGAGAGCTCCTACGAGCGGTACTTC. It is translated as CASSQGQESSYERYF.